These T cell receptor beta chains were read from a single sample in a study of molecular identifiers for immune sequencing clone quantification. MiXCR, run by TCRdb on the PCR reads, gives a single entry per CDR3 protein. The data contain over 100,000 distinct CDR3 sequences, 30% to 45% of them seen just once; the ten biggest clones take up approximately 9.8%. Sample: naive CD8+ T cells from blood, with Jurkat cell RNA spiked in. These receptor sequences come from a human donor in good health. Some libraries in this study had Jurkat cell RNA spiked in. Each CDR3 is given with its conserved first and last residue. The D gene is left open where the match is weak. Clone size is shown for a subset of rows, as once, few, many or a class of expanded clone.

TRBV20-1,TRBJ2-7,few,NA,TGCAGTGCAACGACATGGAGGCCAACAAAGATCTCCTACGAGCAGTACTTC,CSATTWRPTKISYEQYF
TRBV7-7,TRBJ2-2,NA,NA,TGTGCTAGCGCTTGGACCGCGAACACCGGGGAGCTGTTTTTT,CASAWTANTGELFF
TRBV29-1,TRBJ2-7,many,TRBD1,TGCAGCGTTGAAGATCCCCAGGGGGCCCGCTACGAGCAGTACTTC,CSVEDPQGARYEQYF
TRBV7-6,TRBJ2-7,few,TRBD1,TGTGCCAGCAGCTTAGAGACAGGGGCCCACCACGAGCAGTACTTC,CASSLETGAHHEQYF
TRBV9,TRBJ2-1,NA,NA,TGTGCCAGCAGCCCCGAAGGGGGGAGGCTAAATGAGCAGTTCTTC,CASSPEGGRLNEQFF
TRBV25-1,TRBJ1-1,NA,NA,TGTGCCAGCGCGATGGGCAATGAAGCTTACTTT,CASAMGNEAYF
TRBV12-3/TRBV12-4,TRBJ2-5,many,TRBD1,TGTGCCAGCAGTGCCGCCCGACAGGGGAAAGGGGAGACCCAGTACTTC,CASSAARQGKGETQYF
TRBV5-6,TRBJ2-7,many,NA,TGTGCCAGCAGCTTGCCCGGGAAGAGACCTCAGTTCTCCTACGAGCAGTACTTC,CASSLPGKRPQFSYEQYF
TRBV27,TRBJ2-3,few,NA,TGTGCCAGCAGCTCGAGGGCTTTACTCACAGATACGCAGTATTTT,CASSSRALLTDTQYF
TRBV6-5,TRBJ1-4,NA,NA,TGTGCCAGCAGTTACTCAGGGGGTTCTAATGAAAAACTGTTTTTT,CASSYSGGSNEKLFF
TRBV28,TRBJ2-7,few,NA,TGTGCCAGCAGTTTATTAGGGATCCTCTACGAGCAGTACTTC,CASSLLGILYEQYF
TRBV25-1,TRBJ1-1,NA,NA,TGTGCCAGCAGTGACACCCGGGGGGTTGGTGAAGCTTTCTTT,CASSDTRGVGEAFF
TRBV6-5,TRBJ1-6,NA,NA,TGTGCCAGCAGGGCGACAGTTAGCTCCTATAATTCACCCCTCCACTTT,CASRATVSSYNSPLHF
TRBV28,TRBJ1-5,once,TRBD1,TGTGCCAGCAGTTTCCCATTCCGGAACAGGGGGAATCAGCCCCAGCATTTT,CASSFPFRNRGNQPQHF
TRBV7-6,TRBJ2-5,NA,TRBD1,TGTGCCAGCTGCCCCGGGACAGGACGCCAAGAGACCCAGTACTTC,CASCPGTGRQETQYF
TRBV4-3,TRBJ2-7,many,NA,TGCGCCAGCAGCCAAGAAATACGACCAGGGGTAATTCAGGACGAGCAGTACTTC,CASSQEIRPGVIQDEQYF